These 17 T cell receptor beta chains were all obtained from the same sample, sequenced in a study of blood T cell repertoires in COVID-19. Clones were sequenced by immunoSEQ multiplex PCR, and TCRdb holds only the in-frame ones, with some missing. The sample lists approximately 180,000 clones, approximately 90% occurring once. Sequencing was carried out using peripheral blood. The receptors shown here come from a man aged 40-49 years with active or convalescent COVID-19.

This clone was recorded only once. In nucleotides, the CDR3 is TGTGCCGGGAGGGGGGGGACCTACGAGCAGTACTTC. This translates into CAGRGGTYEQYF. J is TRBJ2-7 and V is TRBV2; D is possibly TRBD2 (7 bases). Germline V lookup: CDR1 SNHLY, CDR2 FYNNEI. This CDR3 comprises 12 residues. Trimming left V 11 bases short and J 2 bases short, with 13 bases between.

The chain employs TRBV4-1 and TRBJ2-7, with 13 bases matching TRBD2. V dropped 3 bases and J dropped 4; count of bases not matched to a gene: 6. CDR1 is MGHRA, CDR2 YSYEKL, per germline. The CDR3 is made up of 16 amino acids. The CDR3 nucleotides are TGCGCCAGCAGCCAGGCTACTAGCGGGAGGGCGTACGAGCAGTACTTC. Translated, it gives CASSQATSGRAYEQYF.

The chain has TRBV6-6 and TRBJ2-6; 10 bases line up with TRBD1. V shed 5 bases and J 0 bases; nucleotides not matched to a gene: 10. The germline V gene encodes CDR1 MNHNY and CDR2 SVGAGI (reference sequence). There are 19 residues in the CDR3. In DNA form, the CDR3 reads TGTGCCAGCAGTCCAACCGGGACAGGGGTCCCCTCTGGGGCCAACGTCCTGACTTTC. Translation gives CASSPTGTGVPSGANVLTF.

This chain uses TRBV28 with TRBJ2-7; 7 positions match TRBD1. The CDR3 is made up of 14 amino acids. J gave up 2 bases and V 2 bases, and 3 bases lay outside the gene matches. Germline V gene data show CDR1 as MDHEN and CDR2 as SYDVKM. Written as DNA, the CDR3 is TGTGCCAGCAGTTTAGGGGGACAGACCTACGAGCAGTACTTC. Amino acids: CASSLGGQTYEQYF.

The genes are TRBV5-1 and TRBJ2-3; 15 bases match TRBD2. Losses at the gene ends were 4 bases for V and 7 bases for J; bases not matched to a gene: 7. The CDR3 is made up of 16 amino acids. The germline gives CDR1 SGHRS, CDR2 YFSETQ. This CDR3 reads CASSLGGTSGRYTQYF. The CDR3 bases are TGCGCCAGCAGCCTGGGAGGGACTAGCGGGAGGTATACGCAGTATTTT.

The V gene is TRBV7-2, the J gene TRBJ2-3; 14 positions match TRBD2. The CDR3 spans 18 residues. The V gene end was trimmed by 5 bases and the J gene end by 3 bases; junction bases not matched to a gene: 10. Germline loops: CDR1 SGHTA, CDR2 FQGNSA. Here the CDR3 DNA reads TGTGCCAGCAGCCCCAGGGGGACTAGCGGGAGCTCGACAGATACGCAGTATTTT. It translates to CASSPRGTSGSSTDTQYF.

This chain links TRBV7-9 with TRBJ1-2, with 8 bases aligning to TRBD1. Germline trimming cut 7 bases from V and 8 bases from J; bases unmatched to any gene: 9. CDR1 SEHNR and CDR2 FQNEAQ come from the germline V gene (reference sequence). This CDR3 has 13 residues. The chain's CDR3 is CASTKQGGKGYTF. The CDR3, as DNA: TGTGCCAGCACCAAACAGGGGGGAAAAGGCTACACCTTC.

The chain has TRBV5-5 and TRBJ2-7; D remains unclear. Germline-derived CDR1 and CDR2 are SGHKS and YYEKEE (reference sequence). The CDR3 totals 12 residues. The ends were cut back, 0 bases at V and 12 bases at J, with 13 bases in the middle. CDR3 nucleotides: TGTGCCAGCAGCTTGGGCCCTCCCGAGTCGTACTTC. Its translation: CASSLGPPESYF.

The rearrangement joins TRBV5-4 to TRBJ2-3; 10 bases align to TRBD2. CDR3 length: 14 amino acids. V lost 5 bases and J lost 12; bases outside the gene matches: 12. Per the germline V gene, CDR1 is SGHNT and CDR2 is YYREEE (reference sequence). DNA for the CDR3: TGTGCCAGCAGTCGTGTAACTAGCGGGGCGGTCCAGTATTTT. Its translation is CASSRVTSGAVQYF.

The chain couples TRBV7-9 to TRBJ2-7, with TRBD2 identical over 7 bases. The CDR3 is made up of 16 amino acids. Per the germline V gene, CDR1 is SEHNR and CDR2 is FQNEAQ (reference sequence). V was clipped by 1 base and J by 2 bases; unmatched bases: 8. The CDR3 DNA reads TGTGCCAGCAGCTTAGACGGGGCGGGAGAGACCTACGAGCAGTACTTC. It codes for CASSLDGAGETYEQYF.

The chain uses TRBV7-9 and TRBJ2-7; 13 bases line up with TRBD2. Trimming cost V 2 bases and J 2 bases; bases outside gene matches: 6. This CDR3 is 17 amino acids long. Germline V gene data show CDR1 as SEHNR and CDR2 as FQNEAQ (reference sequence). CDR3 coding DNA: TGTGCCAGCAGCTTATGGGGGACTAGCGGGATGGCCTACGAGCAGTACTTC. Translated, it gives CASSLWGTSGMAYEQYF.

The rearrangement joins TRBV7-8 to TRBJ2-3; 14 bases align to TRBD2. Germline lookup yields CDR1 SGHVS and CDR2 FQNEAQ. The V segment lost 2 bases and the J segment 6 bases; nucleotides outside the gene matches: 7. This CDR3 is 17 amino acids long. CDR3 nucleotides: TGTGCCAGCAGCTTAATGACTAGCGGGAGGGCTTATGATACGCAGTATTTT. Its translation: CASSLMTSGRAYDTQYF. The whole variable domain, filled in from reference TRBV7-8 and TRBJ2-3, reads GAGVSQSPRYKVAKRGQDVALRCDPISGHVSLFWYQQALGQGPEFLTYFQNEAQLDKSGLPSDRFFAERPEGSVSTLKIQRTQQEDSAVYLCASSLMTSGRAYDTQYFGPGTRLTVL.

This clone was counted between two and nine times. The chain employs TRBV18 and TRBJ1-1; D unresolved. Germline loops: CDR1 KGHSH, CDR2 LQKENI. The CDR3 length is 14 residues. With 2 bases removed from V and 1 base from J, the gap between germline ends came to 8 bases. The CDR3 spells CASSPTATNTEAFF. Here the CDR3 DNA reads TGTGCCAGCTCACCAACAGCAACGAACACTGAAGCTTTCTTT. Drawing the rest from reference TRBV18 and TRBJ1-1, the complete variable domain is NAGVMQNPRHLVRRRGQEARLRCSPMKGHSHVYWYRQLPEEGLKFMVYLQKENIIDESGMPKERFSAEFPKEGPSILRIQQVVRGDSAAYFCASSPTATNTEAFFGQGTRLTVV.

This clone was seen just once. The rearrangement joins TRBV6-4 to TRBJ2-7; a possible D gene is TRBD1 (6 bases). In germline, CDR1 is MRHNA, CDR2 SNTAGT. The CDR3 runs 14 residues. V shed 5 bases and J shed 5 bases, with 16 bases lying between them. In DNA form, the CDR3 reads TGTGCCAGCAGTCCACAGGGTGCCGGAGACGAGCAGTACTTC. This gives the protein CASSPQGAGDEQYF.

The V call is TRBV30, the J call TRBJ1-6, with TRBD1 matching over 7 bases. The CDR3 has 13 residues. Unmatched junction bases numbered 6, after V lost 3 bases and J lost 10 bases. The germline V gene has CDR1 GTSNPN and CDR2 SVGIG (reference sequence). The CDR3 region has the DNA TGTGCCTGGAGATTAGACAGGGACTCACCCCTCCACTTT. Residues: CAWRLDRDSPLHF.

The CDR3 region is CASIGSQGRSTEAFF. The CDR3 DNA reads TGTGCCAGCATAGGCTCACAGGGAAGGTCCACTGAAGCTTTCTTT. The rearrangement uses TRBV28 and TRBJ1-1; TRBD1 might be the D (6 bases). The ends were cut back, 7 bases at V and 4 bases at J, with 19 bases in the middle. Germline lookup yields CDR1 MDHEN and CDR2 SYDVKM. The length of the CDR3 is 15 residues. The full variable domain, its missing parts supplied by reference TRBV28 and TRBJ1-1, is DVKVTQSSRYLVKRTGEKVFLECVQDMDHENMFWYRQDPGLGLRLIYFSYDVKMKEKGDIPEGYSVSREKKERFSLILESASTNQTSMYLCASIGSQGRSTEAFFGQGTRLTVV.

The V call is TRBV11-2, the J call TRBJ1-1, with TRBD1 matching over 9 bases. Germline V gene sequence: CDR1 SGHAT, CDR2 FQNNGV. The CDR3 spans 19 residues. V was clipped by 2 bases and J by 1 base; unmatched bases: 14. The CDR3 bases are TGTGCCAGCAGCTTACTGGACCTTTGGATGGACAGGGGGAACACTGAAGCTTTCTTT. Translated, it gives CASSLLDLWMDRGNTEAFF.